These 6 T cell receptor beta chains were all obtained from the same sample, sequenced in a study of blood T cell repertoires in COVID-19. Sequenced by immunoSEQ multiplex PCR; TCRdb stores in-frame clones only, minus some. The sample shows over 90,000 clones, about 89% of them seen only once. The sample comprised peripheral blood. The receptors originated from a woman aged 55-70 years with acute or convalescent COVID-19.

The chain is built from TRBV3-1 (or the pseudogene TRBV3-2) and TRBJ1-3; D perhaps matches TRBD1 (5 bases). Germline values: CDR1 LGHDT, CDR2 YNNKEL (reference sequence). This CDR3 contains 14 residues. With 3 bases removed from V and 4 bases from J, the gap between germline ends came to 10 bases. The CDR3 DNA follows: TGTGCCAGCAGCCAGTGGGGGGTAGGAAACACCATATATTTT. It is translated as CASSQWGVGNTIYF.

This clone was observed a single time. The V gene is TRBV15, the J gene TRBJ2-1, with 10 bases aligning to TRBD2. CDR3 length: 17 residues. Looked up from germline, CDR1 is LNHNV and CDR2 is YYDKDF (reference sequence). With V trimmed by 1 base and J by 4 bases, 7 bases remained unmatched. The CDR3 coding sequence is TGTGCCACCAGCAGAGCGGAAGGACTAGCGGTTTACAATGAGCAGTTCTTC. It yields the protein CATSRAEGLAVYNEQFF.

This clone was counted once. This chain uses TRBV9 with TRBJ2-2, with TRBD1 as a possible D gene (6 bases). The CDR3 totals 16 residues. Per the germline V gene, CDR1 is SGDLS and CDR2 is YYNGEE. The V gene lost 4 bases and the J gene lost 0 bases, with 13 bases spanning the gap. CDR3 nucleotide sequence: TGTGCCAGCAGCCCGAAGGGGGTTACGAACACCGGGGAGCTGTTTTTT. Translation: CASSPKGVTNTGELFF.

This clone has only one observation. CDR3 nucleotide sequence: TGTGCCAGTAAAGATGGGGGGGTTAATGAAAAACTGTTTTTT. Its protein product is CASKDGGVNEKLFF. This sequence joins TRBV19 and TRBJ1-4; possibly TRBD1 for D (5 bases). This CDR3 contains 14 residues. V dropped 7 bases and J dropped 4 bases, with 13 bases sitting between them. Germline CDR1 is LNHDA and CDR2 is SQIVND (reference sequence).

This sequence joins TRBV7-9 and TRBJ1-1, with D uncertain. The CDR3 is 11 residues long. The germline V and J ends were trimmed by 5 bases and 5 bases, with 6 bases remaining between them. In germline, CDR1 is SEHNR, CDR2 FQNEAQ (reference sequence). This CDR3 is CASSLQTEAFF. The DNA of the CDR3 is TGTGCCAGCAGCCTTCAGACTGAAGCTTTCTTT. Variable domain in full (rest from reference TRBV7-9 and TRBJ1-1): DTGVSQNPRHKITKRGQNVTFRCDPISEHNRLYWYRQTLGQGPEFLTYFQNEAQLEKSRLLSDRFSAERPKGSFSTLEIQRTEQGDSAMYLCASSLQTEAFFGQGTRLTVV.

J is TRBJ2-2 and V is TRBV27; possibly TRBD1 for D (5 bases). Germline CDR1 MNHEY, CDR2 SMNVEV (reference sequence). The CDR3 consists of 16 residues. The V gene lost 6 bases and the J gene lost 2 bases, with 16 bases spanning the gap. The CDR3 DNA sequence: TGTGCCAGCAGCTTCCGTTTCAGGGCTAACACCGGGGAGCTGTTTTTT. Translating gives CASSFRFRANTGELFF.